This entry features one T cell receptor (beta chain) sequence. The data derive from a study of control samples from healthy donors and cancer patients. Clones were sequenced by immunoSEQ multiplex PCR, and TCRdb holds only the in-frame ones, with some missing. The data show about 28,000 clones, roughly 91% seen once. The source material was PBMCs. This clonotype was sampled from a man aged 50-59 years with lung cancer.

CDR3 residues: CASSGSGIYGYTF. CDR3 DNA sequence: TGTGCCAGCAGCGGATCAGGGATCTATGGCTACACCTTC. The chain combines TRBV9 with TRBJ1-2, with D possibly matching TRBD1 (5 bases). Trimming cost V 3 bases and J 4 bases, with 10 bases left between them. The CDR3 is 13 amino acids. CDR1 SGDLS and CDR2 YYNGEE come from the germline V gene. Based on the CDR3 plus reference TRBV9 and TRBJ1-2, the full variable domain is DSGVTQTPKHLITATGQRVTLRCSPRSGDLSVYWYQQSLDQGLQFLIQYYNGEERAKGNILERFSAQQFPDLHSELNLSSLELGDSALYFCASSGSGIYGYTFGSGTRLTVV.